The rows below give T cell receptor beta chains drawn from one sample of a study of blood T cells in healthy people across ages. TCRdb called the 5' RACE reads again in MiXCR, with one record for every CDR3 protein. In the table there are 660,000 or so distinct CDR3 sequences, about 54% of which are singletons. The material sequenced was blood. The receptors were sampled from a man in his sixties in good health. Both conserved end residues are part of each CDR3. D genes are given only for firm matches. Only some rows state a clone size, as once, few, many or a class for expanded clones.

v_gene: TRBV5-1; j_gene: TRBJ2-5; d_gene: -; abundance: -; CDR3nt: TGCGCCAGCAGCGCCCCTAGCGCCGGAGAGACCCAGTACTTC; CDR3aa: CASSAPSAGETQYF
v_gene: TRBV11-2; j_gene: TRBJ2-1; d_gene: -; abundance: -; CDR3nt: TGTGCCAGCAGCTTAGATGTTGGTCAGGGTGGAAATGAGCAGTTCTTC; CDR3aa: CASSLDVGQGGNEQFF
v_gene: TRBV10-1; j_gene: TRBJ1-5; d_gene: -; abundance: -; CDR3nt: TGCGCCAGCAGTGAGTCGGTCGGTCAGCCCCAGCATTTT; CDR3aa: CASSESVGQPQHF
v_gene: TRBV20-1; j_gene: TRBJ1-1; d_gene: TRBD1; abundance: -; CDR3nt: TGCAGTGCCCCGGGACAGATGAACACTGAAGCTTTCTTT; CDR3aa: CSAPGQMNTEAFF
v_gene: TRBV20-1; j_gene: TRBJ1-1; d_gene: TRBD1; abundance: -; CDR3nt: TGCAGTGCTAGAGGGGCTACAGGGGGGGACACTGAAGCTTTCTTT; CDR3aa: CSARGATGGDTEAFF
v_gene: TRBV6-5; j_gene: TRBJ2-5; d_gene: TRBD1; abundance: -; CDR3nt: TGTGCCAGCAGTTACGACGGACAGGGCCGAGGGGAGACCCAGTACTTC; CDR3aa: CASSYDGQGRGETQYF
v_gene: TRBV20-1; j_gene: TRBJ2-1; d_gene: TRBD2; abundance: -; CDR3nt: TGCAGTGCTAGTTTTTTGTCTAGCGGGGGCAATGAGCAGTTCTTC; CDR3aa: CSASFLSSGGNEQFF
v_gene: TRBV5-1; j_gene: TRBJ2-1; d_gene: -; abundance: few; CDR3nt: TGCGCCAGCAGCTTGGAGGTAGCCACTTACAATGAGCAGTTCTTC; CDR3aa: CASSLEVATYNEQFF
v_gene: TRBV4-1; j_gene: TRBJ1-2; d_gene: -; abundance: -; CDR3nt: TGCGCCAGCAGCCAAGATTTTACCCACTATGGCTACACCTTC; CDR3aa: CASSQDFTHYGYTF
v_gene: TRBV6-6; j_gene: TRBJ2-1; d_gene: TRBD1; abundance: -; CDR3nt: TGTGCCAGCACCCCTATCGGGACAGAGGCCTGCAATGAGCAGTTCTTC; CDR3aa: CASTPIGTEACNEQFF
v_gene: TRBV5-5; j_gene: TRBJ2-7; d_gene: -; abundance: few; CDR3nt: TGTGCCAGCAGCTTCGGACCGGCCTACGAGCAGTACTTC; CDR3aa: CASSFGPAYEQYF
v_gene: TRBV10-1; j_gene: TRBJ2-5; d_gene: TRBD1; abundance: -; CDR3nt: TGCGCCAGTAGAGGACAGGGAGCCGAAGAGACCCAGTACTTC; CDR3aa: CASRGQGAEETQYF
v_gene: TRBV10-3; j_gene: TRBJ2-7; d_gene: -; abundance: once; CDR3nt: TGTGCCATCAATGCAGGGGGAGGTGAGCAGTACTTC; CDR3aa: CAINAGGGEQYF
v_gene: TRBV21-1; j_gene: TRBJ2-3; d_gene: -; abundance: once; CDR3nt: TGTGCCAGCAGCAAGAACGAGGACGCAGATACGCAGTATTTT; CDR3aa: CASSKNEDADTQYF
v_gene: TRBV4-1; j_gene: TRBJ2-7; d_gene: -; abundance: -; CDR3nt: TGCGCCAGCAGCCAAGATGGGGCCAGGTACTACGAGCAGTACTTC; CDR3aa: CASSQDGARYYEQYF
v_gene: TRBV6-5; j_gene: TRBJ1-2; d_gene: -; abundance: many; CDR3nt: TGTGCCAGCAGTTACTCCGGGGCGAGGGGCTACACCTTC; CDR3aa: CASSYSGARGYTF
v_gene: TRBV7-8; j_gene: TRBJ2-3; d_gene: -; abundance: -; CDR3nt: TGTGCCAGCAGCTTAGGGGGACGAGGGACGGCAGATACGCAGTATTTT; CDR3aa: CASSLGGRGTADTQYF
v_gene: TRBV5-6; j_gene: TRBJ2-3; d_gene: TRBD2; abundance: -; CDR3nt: TGTGCCAGCAGCTTCGCCGGACTAGCGCCCGCGCATACGCAGTATTTT; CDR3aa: CASSFAGLAPAHTQYF
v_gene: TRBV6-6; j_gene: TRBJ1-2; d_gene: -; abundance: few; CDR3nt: TGTGCCAGCAGTTACTTGGGGGTTGGCTACACCTTC; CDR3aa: CASSYLGVGYTF
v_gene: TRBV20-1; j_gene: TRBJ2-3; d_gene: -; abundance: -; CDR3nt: TGCAGTGCTAGCTGGGGTAGCGGTGGAGATACGCAGTATTTT; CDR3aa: CSASWGSGGDTQYF
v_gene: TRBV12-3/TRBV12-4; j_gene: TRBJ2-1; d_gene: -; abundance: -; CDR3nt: TGTGCCAGCAGTTTAGGCGCAGGGTTTGATGAGCAGTTCTTC; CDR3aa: CASSLGAGFDEQFF
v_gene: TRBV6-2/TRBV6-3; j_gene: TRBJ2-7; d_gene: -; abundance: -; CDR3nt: TGTGCCAGCGGACGAGCGGCCCCCTACGAGCAGTACTTC; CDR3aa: CASGRAAPYEQYF